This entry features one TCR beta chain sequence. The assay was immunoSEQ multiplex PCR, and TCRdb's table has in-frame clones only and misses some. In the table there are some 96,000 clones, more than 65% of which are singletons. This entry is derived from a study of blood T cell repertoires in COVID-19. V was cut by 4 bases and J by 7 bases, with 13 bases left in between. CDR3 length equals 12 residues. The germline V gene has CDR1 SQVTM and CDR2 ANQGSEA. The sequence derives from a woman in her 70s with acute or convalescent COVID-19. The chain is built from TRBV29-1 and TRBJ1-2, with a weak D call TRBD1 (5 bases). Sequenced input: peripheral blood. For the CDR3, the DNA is TGCAGCGTTGTTCTCCTGGGGGGTGGCTACACCTTC. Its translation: CSVVLLGGGYTF.